The next 15 T cell receptor beta chains were all read from a single sample in a study of blood T cells in healthy people across ages. Alongside a J-beta primer mix, a sample-barcoded 5' primer served in a second PCR lasting roughly 6 to 11 cycles. MiXCR was run by TCRdb on the 5' RACE reads, yielding one entry per CDR3 protein. The profile covers 1.5 million to 2 million distinct CDR3 sequences, with over 25% appearing a single time and 7.7% taken by the ten largest. Sequencing was done on a sample of blood. These receptors all come from a woman aged 25-40 years in good health.

This chain links TRBV18 with TRBJ1-6; D gene ambiguous. Germline V gene sequence: CDR1 KGHSH, CDR2 LQKENI. V was trimmed by 3 bases and J by 7 bases, leaving 13 bases between them. The CDR3 is 15 residues long. The chain's CDR3 is CASSPSGPKNSPLHF. CDR3 nucleotides: TGTGCCAGCTCACCGTCCGGGCCGAAAAATTCACCCCTCCACTTT.

The V gene is TRBV30, the J gene TRBJ1-1; D is unresolved. V dropped 0 bases and J dropped 4 bases, with 15 bases sitting between them. The germline V gene encodes CDR1 GTSNPN and CDR2 SVGIG (reference sequence). The CDR3 is 15 residues long. CDR3 loop: CAWSVLGPTATEAFF. Written as DNA, the CDR3 is TGTGCCTGGAGTGTACTCGGGCCTACGGCCACTGAAGCTTTCTTT.

Regarding this clonotype: The junction and the germline gene differ at one end; a read error may be behind it. The rearrangement links TRBV7-9 to TRBJ2-1; weak D call: TRBD2 (5 bases). Germline V gene lookup returns CDR1 SEHNR and CDR2 FQNEAQ (reference sequence). The CDR3 consists of 14 residues. As DNA, the CDR3 is TGTGCCAACAGCAGTGCTTGGACTCGTGGTGTGCAGTTCTTC. It yields the protein CANSSAWTRGVQFF.

On this clonotype itself: This may be a read error: a much more frequent sequence differs by one nucleotide. The genes are TRBV2 and TRBJ2-2; unclear D gene. In germline, CDR1 is SNHLY, CDR2 FYNNEI. The V end lost 6 bases, the J end lost 1 base, and 9 bases lay between the germline ends. CDR3 length: 14 residues. CDR3 DNA: TGTGCCAGCAGCTTTACAGTGAACACCGGGGAGCTGTTTTTT. Its translation is CASSFTVNTGELFF.

The V and J genes are TRBV2 and TRBJ1-1; the D is unclear. Germline assignment: CDR1 SNHLY and CDR2 FYNNEI. The CDR3 is 12 residues long. V lost 6 bases to trimming and J lost 6 bases, with 11 bases between them. The CDR3 coding sequence is TGTGCCAGCAGGAGTGATTCGGCTGAAGCTTTCTTT. Protein sequence: CASRSDSAEAFF.

The sample holds many counts of this clonotype. One end of the junction fails to match germline, which may point to a read error. The rearrangement joins TRBV9 to TRBJ2-7; possibly TRBD2 for D (6 bases). The V gene's germline CDR1 is SGDLS and CDR2 YYNGEE. The CDR3 has 14 residues. CDR3 DNA sequence: TGCGCCAGCAGCGCCGGGACTTCTTCCTACGAGCAGTACTTC. This encodes CASSAGTSSYEQYF.

This clonotype was found many times. The CDR3 bases are TGCAGCTCTGACAAGGTCTGGGGCTACACCTTC. This encodes CSSDKVWGYTF. V usage is TRBV29-1 and J usage is TRBJ1-2, with D unresolved. V shed 8 bases and J shed 8 bases, with 15 bases lying between them. The CDR3 sequence is 11 residues long. Germline CDR1 and CDR2: SQVTM and ANQGSEA.

The V gene is TRBV12-3 or TRBV12-4, the J gene TRBJ2-2; 9 bases map to TRBD2. The CDR3 consists of 15 residues. The V and J ends lost 5 bases and 5 bases, in that order; junction bases with no gene match: 6. CDR3 nucleotides: TGTGCCAGCAGTAAGCGGGGGGCCCTAACCGGGGAGCTGTTTTTT. Amino acid sequence: CASSKRGALTGELFF.

The table lists this clonotype with a few counts. The chain couples TRBV10-3 to TRBJ2-2, with 8 bases that match TRBD1. Trimming cost V 3 bases and J 4 bases; bases outside gene matches: 4. The CDR3 is 15 amino acids. Per germline, CDR1 ENHRY and CDR2 SYGVKD. The CDR3 nucleotides read TGTGCCATCAGTGACGGACAGGGCGGCACCGGGGAGCTGTTTTTT. It translates to CAISDGQGGTGELFF.

This chain uses TRBV29-1 with TRBJ1-2; D gene ambiguous. Per germline, CDR1 SQVTM and CDR2 ANQGSEA. V was cut by 3 bases and J by 2 bases, with 10 bases left in between. The CDR3 has 13 residues. The CDR3 bases are TGCAGCGTTGATTCGGATTCGAACTATGGCTACACCTTC. This encodes CSVDSDSNYGYTF.

J is TRBJ2-5 and V is TRBV5-1, with a possible D match to TRBD2 (5 bases). The length of the CDR3 is 13 residues. Germline V gene lookup returns CDR1 SGHRS and CDR2 YFSETQ. V lost 5 bases and J lost 2, with 10 bases in between. CDR3 residues: CASRVRVQETQYF. The CDR3, as DNA: TGCGCCAGCAGGGTGAGGGTGCAAGAGACCCAGTACTTC.

This clonotype showed up just a few times. V gene TRBV20-1 combines with J gene TRBJ2-7; no reliable D call. This CDR3 spans 10 amino acids. The germline gives CDR1 DFQATT, CDR2 SNEGSKA (reference sequence). The V and J ends lost 0 bases and 7 bases respectively, with 4 bases between them. CDR3 in amino acids: CSARDLEQYF. As DNA, the CDR3 is TGCAGTGCTAGAGATCTGGAGCAGTACTTC.

Turning to this clonotype: With a much larger clone just one base away, this may be a read error. This sequence joins TRBV6-2 or TRBV6-3 and TRBJ2-1; D possibly matches TRBD1 or TRBD2 (5 bases each). The J call may be incorrect, as the DNA end agrees better with TRBJ2-7. In germline, CDR1 is MNHEY, CDR2 SVGEGT. The CDR3 sequence is 14 residues long. The CDR3 DNA reads as TGTGCCAGCAGTTACCTGGGACCATACAATGAGCAGTACTTC. Translated: CASSYLGPYNEQYF.

The CDR3 DNA reads as TGTGCCAGCAGTTTAGACAGGTTCGGTAACATTCAGTACTTC. Translated: CASSLDRFGNIQYF. The chain uses TRBV12-3 or TRBV12-4 and TRBJ2-4, with D possibly matching TRBD1 (5 bases). The CDR3 consists of 14 residues. Trimming took 1 base from V and 7 from J, leaving 11 bases between them.

The V gene is TRBV7-9, the J gene TRBJ2-5; 8 bases are a match to TRBD1. The CDR3 totals 14 residues. CDR1 SEHNR and CDR2 FQNEAQ come from the germline V gene (reference sequence). Unmatched junction bases numbered 4, after V lost 3 bases and J lost 4 bases. CDR3 sequence: CASSFQGARETQYF. The CDR3 nucleotides read TGTGCCAGCAGCTTCCAGGGGGCCCGAGAGACCCAGTACTTC.